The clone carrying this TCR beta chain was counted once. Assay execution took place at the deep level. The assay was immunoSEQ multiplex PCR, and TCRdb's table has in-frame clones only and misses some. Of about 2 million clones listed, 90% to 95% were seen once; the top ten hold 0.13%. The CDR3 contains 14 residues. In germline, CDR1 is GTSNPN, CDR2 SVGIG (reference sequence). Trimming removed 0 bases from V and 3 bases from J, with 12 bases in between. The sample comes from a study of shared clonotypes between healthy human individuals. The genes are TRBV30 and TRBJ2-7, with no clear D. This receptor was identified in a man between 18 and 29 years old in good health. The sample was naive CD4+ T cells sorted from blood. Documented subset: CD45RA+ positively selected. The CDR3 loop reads CAWSVSWMVYEQYF. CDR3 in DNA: TGTGCCTGGAGTGTCTCTTGGATGGTCTACGAGCAGTACTTC.